This T cell receptor (beta chain) was retrieved from a study of cytomegalovirus exposure and HLA in healthy donors. Primers: 60 Vbeta forward and 13 Jbeta reverse. The data were produced by immunoSEQ multiplex PCR, yet TCRdb's version contains in-frame clones alone and is incomplete. Here the sample spans some 200,000 clones, 77% being singletons. The CDR3 runs 14 residues. Germline V lookup: CDR1 LGHNA, CDR2 YNFKEQ. Trimming removed 0 bases from V and 2 bases from J, with 7 bases in between. The sequence derives from a woman in her fifties or sixties in good health and CMV-seropositive. The sequencing sample was made of PBMCs. V is TRBV4-2 and J is TRBJ1-2, with no clear D. The CDR3 reads CASSQESGNYGYTF. CDR3 bases: TGTGCCAGCAGCCAAGAATCCGGGAACTATGGCTACACCTTC.